The clone carrying this T cell receptor (beta chain) has more than one count but fewer than ten. These data belong to a study of cytomegalovirus exposure and HLA in healthy donors. The CDR3 covers 14 residues. The ends lost 2 bases at V and 6 bases at J; junction bases unmatched: 4. Germline V gene lookup returns CDR1 SGHRS and CDR2 YFSETQ. The PCR was carried out with 60 Vbeta primers and 13 Jbeta primers. Repertoires were generated with immunoSEQ multiplex PCR, while TCRdb's copy carries only in-frame clones and drops some. The sample has some 130,000 clones, around 80% seen once. The gene calls are TRBV5-1 and TRBJ2-3, with TRBD1 identical over 9 bases. This clonotype originated in a female donor in good health and CMV-seronegative. Sequences were obtained from PBMCs. The CDR3 bases are TGCGCCAGCAGCTTCTCCGGGACAGGGGATACGCAGTATTTT. It is translated as CASSFSGTGDTQYF.